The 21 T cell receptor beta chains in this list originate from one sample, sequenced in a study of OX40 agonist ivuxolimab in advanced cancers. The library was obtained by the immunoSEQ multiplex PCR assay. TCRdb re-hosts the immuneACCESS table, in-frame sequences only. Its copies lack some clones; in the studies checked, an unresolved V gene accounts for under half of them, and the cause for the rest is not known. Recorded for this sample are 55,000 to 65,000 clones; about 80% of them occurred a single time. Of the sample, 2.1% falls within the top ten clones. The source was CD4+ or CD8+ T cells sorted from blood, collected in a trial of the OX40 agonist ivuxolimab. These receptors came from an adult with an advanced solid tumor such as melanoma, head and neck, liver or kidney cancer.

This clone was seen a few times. The CDR3 protein is CASSQDLAGANQETQYF. The DNA of the CDR3 is TGCGCCAGCAGCCAAGATTTAGCGGGGGCGAACCAAGAGACCCAGTACTTC. This chain uses TRBV4-1 with TRBJ2-5, with 9 bases that match TRBD2. Losses at the gene ends were 0 bases for V and 0 bases for J; bases not matched to a gene: 5. Germline CDR1 and CDR2: MGHRA and YSYEKL. This CDR3 region has 17 residues.

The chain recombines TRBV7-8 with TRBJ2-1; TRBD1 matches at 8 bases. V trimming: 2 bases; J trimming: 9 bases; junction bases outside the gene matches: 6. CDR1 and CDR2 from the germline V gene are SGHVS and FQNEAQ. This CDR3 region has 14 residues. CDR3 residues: CASSLTTGGSEQFF. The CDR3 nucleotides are TGTGCCAGCAGCTTAACTACAGGGGGTAGTGAGCAGTTCTTC. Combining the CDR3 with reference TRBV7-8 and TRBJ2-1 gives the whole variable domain GAGVSQSPRYKVAKRGQDVALRCDPISGHVSLFWYQQALGQGPEFLTYFQNEAQLDKSGLPSDRFFAERPEGSVSTLKIQRTQQEDSAVYLCASSLTTGGSEQFFGPGTRLTVL.

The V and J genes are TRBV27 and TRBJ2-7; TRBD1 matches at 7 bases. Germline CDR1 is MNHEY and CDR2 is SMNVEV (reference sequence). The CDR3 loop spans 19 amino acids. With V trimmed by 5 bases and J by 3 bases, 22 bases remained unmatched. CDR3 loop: CASSPTGVVTRPNRYEQYF. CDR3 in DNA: TGTGCCAGCAGTCCTACAGGGGTCGTGACTCGCCCGAATCGCTACGAGCAGTACTTC.

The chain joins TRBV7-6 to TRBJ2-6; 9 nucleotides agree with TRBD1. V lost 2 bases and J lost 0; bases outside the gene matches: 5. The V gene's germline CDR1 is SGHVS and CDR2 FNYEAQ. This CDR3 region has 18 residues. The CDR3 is CASSLRTGASSGANVLTF. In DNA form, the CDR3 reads TGTGCCAGCAGCTTAAGGACAGGGGCTAGCTCTGGGGCCAACGTCCTGACTTTC. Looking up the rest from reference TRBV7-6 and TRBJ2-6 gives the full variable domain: GAGVSQSPRYKVTKRGQDVALRCDPISGHVSLYWYRQALGQGPEFLTYFNYEAQQDKSGLPNDRFSAERPEGSISTLTIQRTEQRDSAMYRCASSLRTGASSGANVLTFGAGSRLTVL.

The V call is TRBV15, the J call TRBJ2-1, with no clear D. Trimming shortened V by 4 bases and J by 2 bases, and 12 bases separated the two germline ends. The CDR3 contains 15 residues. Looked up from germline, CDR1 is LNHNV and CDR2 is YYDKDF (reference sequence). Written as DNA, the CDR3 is TGTGCCACCAGCATGAGGCGTGGGACCTACAATGAGCAGTTCTTC. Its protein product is CATSMRRGTYNEQFF.

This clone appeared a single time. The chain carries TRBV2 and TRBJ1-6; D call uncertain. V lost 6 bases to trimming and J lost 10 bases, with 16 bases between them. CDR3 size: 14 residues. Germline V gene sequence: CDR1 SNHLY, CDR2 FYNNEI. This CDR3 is CASRDNSFQSPLHF. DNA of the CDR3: TGTGCCAGCAGAGACAATTCCTTCCAGTCACCCCTCCACTTT. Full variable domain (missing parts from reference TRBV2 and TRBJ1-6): EPEVTQTPSHQVTQMGQEVILRCVPISNHLYFYWYRQILGQKVEFLVSFYNNEISEKSEIFDDQFSVERPDGSNFTLKIRSTKLEDSAMYFCASRDNSFQSPLHFGNGTRLTVT.

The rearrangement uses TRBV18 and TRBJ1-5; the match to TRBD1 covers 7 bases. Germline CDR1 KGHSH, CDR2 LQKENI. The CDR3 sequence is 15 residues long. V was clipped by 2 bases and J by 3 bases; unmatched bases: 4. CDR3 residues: CASSPGQANNQPQHF. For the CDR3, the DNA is TGTGCCAGCTCACCAGGACAGGCCAACAATCAGCCCCAGCATTTT.

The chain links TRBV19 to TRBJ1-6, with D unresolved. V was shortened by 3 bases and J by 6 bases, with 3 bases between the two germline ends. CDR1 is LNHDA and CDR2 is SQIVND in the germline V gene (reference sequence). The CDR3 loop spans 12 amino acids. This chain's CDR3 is CASSITNSPLHF. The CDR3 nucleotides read TGTGCCAGTAGTATCACTAATTCACCCCTCCACTTT.

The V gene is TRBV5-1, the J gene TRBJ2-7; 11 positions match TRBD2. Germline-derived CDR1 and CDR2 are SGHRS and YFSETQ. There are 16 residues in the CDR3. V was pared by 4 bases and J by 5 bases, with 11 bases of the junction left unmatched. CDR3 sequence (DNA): TGCGCCAGCAGCCGTGCACTTACTAGCGGGGGAGACGAGCAGTACTTC. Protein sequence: CASSRALTSGGDEQYF.

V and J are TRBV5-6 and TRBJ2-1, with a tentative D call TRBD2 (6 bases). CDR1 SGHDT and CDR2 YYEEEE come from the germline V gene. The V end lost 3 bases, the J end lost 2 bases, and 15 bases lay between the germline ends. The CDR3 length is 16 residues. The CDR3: CASSYGGMLTYNEQFF. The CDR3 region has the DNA TGTGCCAGCAGCTATGGGGGGATGCTTACCTACAATGAGCAGTTCTTC.

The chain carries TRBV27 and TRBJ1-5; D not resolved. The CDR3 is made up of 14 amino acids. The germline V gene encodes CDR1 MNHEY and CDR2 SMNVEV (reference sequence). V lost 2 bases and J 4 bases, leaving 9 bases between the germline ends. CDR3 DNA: TGTGCCAGCAGTTTACGATTGGGGAATCAGCCCCAGCATTTT. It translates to CASSLRLGNQPQHF.

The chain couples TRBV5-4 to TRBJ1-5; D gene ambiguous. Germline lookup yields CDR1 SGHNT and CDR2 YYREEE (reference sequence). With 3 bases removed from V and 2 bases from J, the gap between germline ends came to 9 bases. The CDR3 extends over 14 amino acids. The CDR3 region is CASSWGGGNQPQHF. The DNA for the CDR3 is TGTGCCAGCAGCTGGGGTGGGGGCAATCAGCCCCAGCATTTT.

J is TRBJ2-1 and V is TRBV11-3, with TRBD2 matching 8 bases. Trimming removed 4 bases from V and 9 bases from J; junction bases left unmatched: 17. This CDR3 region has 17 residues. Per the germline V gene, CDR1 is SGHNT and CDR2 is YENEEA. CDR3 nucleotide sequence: TGTGCCAGCAGCTCCACGGGCGGTGTGGTCGGGAGGGGTGAGCAGTTCTTC. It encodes CASSSTGGVVGRGEQFF.

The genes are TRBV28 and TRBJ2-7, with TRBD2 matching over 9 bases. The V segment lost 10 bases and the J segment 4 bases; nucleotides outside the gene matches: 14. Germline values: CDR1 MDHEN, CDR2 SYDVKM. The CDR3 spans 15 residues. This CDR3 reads CAIEGGRREGYEQYF. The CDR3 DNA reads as TGTGCCATCGAGGGGGGGAGGCGGGAGGGTTACGAGCAGTACTTC.

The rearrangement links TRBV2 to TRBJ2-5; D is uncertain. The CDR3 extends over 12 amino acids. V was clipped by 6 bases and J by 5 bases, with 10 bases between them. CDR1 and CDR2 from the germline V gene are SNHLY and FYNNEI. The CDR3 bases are TGTGCCAGCAGCAAAAACCTGGAGACCCAGTACTTC. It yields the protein CASSKNLETQYF.

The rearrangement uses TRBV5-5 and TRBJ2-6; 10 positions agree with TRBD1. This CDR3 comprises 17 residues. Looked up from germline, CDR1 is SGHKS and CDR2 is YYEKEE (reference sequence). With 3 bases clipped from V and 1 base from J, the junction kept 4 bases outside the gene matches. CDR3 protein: CASSSGTGDSGANVLTF. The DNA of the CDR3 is TGTGCCAGCAGCTCCGGGACAGGGGATTCTGGGGCCAACGTCCTGACTTTC.

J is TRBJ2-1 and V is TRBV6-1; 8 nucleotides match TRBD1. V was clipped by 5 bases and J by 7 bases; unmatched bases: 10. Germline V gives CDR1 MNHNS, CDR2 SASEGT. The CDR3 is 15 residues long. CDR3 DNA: TGTGCCAGCAGTCCCCGACAGGGGATGCGGAATGAGCAGTTCTTC. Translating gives CASSPRQGMRNEQFF.

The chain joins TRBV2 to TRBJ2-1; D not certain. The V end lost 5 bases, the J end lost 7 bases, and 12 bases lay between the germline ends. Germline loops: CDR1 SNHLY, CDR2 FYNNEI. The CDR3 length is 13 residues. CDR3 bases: TGTGCCAGCAGTTTTAGACTTGAAAATGAGCAGTTCTTC. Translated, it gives CASSFRLENEQFF.

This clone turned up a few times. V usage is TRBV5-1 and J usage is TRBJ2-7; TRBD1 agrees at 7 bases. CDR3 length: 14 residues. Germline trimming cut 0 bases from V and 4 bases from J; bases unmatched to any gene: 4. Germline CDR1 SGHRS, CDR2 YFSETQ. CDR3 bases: TGCGCCAGCAGCTTGGAAGGGACAGCATACGAGCAGTACTTC. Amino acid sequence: CASSLEGTAYEQYF.

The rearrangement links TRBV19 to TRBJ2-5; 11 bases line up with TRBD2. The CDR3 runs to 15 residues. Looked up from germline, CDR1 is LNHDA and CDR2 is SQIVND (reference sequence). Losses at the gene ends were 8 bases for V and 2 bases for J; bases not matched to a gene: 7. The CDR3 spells CASADGLAGQETQYF. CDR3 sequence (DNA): TGTGCCAGTGCCGACGGACTAGCGGGTCAAGAGACCCAGTACTTC. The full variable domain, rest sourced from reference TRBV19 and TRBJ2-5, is DGGITQSPKYLFRKEGQNVTLSCEQNLNHDAMYWYRQDPGQGLRLIYYSQIVNDFQKGDIAEGYSVSREKKESFPLTVTSAQKNPTAFYLCASADGLAGQETQYFGPGTRLLVL.

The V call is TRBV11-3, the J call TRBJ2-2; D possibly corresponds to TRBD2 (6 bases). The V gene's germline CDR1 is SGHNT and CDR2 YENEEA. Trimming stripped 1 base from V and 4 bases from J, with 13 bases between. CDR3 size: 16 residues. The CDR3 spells CASSLVLGRSTGELFF. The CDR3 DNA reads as TGTGCCAGCAGCTTAGTACTAGGGAGGAGCACCGGGGAGCTGTTTTTT. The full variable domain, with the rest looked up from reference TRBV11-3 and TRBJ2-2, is EAGVVQSPRYKIIEKKQPVAFWCNPISGHNTLYWYLQNLGQGPELLIRYENEEAVDDSQLPKDRFSAERLKGVDSTLKIQPAELGDSAVYLCASSLVLGRSTGELFFGEGSRLTVL.